These T cell receptor beta chains were read from a single sample in a study of cytomegalovirus exposure and HLA in healthy donors. Assay used: immunoSEQ multiplex PCR; TCRdb lists only in-frame clones, some missing. The sample lists about 200,000 clones; 70% to 80% were seen once. Sequencing was carried out using PBMCs. These receptors were taken from a girl aged 2-10 years in good health and CMV-seronegative. Each CDR3 is given with its conserved first and last residue. Fields, in order: D gene, CDR3 length, J gene, V gene, clone size, CDR3 protein, CDR3 DNA. D genes are given only for firm matches. Size tells how often a clone was seen (once, few, many) or the class of an expanded clone, and some rows leave it out.

D gene: .; CDR3 length: 15; J gene: TRBJ1-5; V gene: TRBV18; clone size: .; CDR3 protein: CASSPIRQSNQPQHF; CDR3 DNA: TGTGCCAGCTCACCTATCAGACAGAGCAATCAGCCCCAGCATTTT
D gene: .; CDR3 length: 14; J gene: TRBJ1-1; V gene: TRBV19; clone size: few; CDR3 protein: CASSMGALGTEAFF; CDR3 DNA: TGTGCCAGTAGTATGGGGGCCCTGGGCACTGAAGCTTTCTTT
D gene: .; CDR3 length: 13; J gene: TRBJ2-1; V gene: TRBV27; clone size: .; CDR3 protein: CASSLAGNNEQFF; CDR3 DNA: TGTGCCAGCAGTTTAGCAGGGAACAATGAGCAGTTCTTC
D gene: TRBD2; CDR3 length: 15; J gene: TRBJ2-1; V gene: TRBV6-5; clone size: .; CDR3 protein: CASSPRTSGDSEQFF; CDR3 DNA: TGTGCCAGCAGTCCTCGGACTAGCGGGGACAGTGAGCAGTTCTTC
D gene: .; CDR3 length: 15; J gene: TRBJ2-7; V gene: TRBV7-8; clone size: .; CDR3 protein: CASSLHRGGTDEQYF; CDR3 DNA: TGTGCCAGCAGCTTACACAGAGGGGGTACCGACGAGCAGTACTTC
D gene: TRBD2; CDR3 length: 23; J gene: TRBJ2-3; V gene: TRBV13; clone size: .; CDR3 protein: CASSLTLFFGTSKVTEGTDTQYF; CDR3 DNA: TGTGCCAGCAGCTTAACTCTATTTTTCGGGACTAGTAAGGTCACGGAAGGCACAGATACGCAGTATTTT
D gene: .; CDR3 length: 14; J gene: TRBJ1-1; V gene: TRBV7-9; clone size: .; CDR3 protein: CASSLMPRNTEAFF; CDR3 DNA: TGTGCCAGCAGCTTAATGCCTAGGAACACTGAAGCTTTCTTT
D gene: TRBD2; CDR3 length: 14; J gene: TRBJ2-3; V gene: TRBV6-5; clone size: .; CDR3 protein: CASGSGGGWDTQYF; CDR3 DNA: TGTGCCAGTGGCTCGGGCGGGGGATGGGATACGCAGTATTTT
D gene: .; CDR3 length: 12; J gene: TRBJ2-7; V gene: TRBV6-1; clone size: .; CDR3 protein: CASSETELEQYF; CDR3 DNA: TGTGCCAGCAGTGAAACAGAGCTCGAGCAGTACTTC
D gene: .; CDR3 length: 16; J gene: TRBJ2-1; V gene: TRBV11-2; clone size: .; CDR3 protein: CASSWPTPQGGSEQFF; CDR3 DNA: TGTGCCAGCAGCTGGCCGACCCCGCAGGGGGGTAGTGAGCAGTTCTTC
D gene: TRBD1; CDR3 length: 15; J gene: TRBJ2-1; V gene: TRBV9; clone size: .; CDR3 protein: CASSVEGARSNEQFF; CDR3 DNA: TGTGCCAGCAGCGTAGAGGGGGCGCGTAGCAATGAGCAGTTCTTC
D gene: .; CDR3 length: 12; J gene: TRBJ1-4; V gene: TRBV19; clone size: .; CDR3 protein: CASSMFAGKLFF; CDR3 DNA: TGTGCCAGTAGTATGTTTGCGGGAAAACTGTTTTTT
D gene: TRBD1; CDR3 length: 13; J gene: TRBJ2-1; V gene: TRBV19; clone size: .; CDR3 protein: CASSTGGYNEQFF; CDR3 DNA: TGTGCCAGTTCGACAGGGGGGTACAATGAGCAGTTCTTC
D gene: TRBD1; CDR3 length: 15; J gene: TRBJ2-7; V gene: TRBV2; clone size: .; CDR3 protein: CASSELGTGGYEQYF; CDR3 DNA: TGTGCCAGCAGTGAACTGGGGACAGGGGGCTACGAGCAGTACTTC
D gene: TRBD2; CDR3 length: 12; J gene: TRBJ2-1; V gene: TRBV9; clone size: .; CDR3 protein: CASSDAGGEQFF; CDR3 DNA: TGTGCCAGCAGCGACGCGGGAGGGGAGCAGTTCTTC
D gene: .; CDR3 length: 15; J gene: TRBJ1-5; V gene: TRBV19; clone size: .; CDR3 protein: CASSPEQGWSQPQHF; CDR3 DNA: TGTGCCAGTAGTCCTGAACAGGGATGGAGTCAGCCCCAGCATTTT
D gene: TRBD1; CDR3 length: 16; J gene: TRBJ1-5; V gene: TRBV4-1; clone size: few; CDR3 protein: CASSQGTGVINQPQHF; CDR3 DNA: TGCGCCAGCAGCCAAGGAACAGGGGTAATCAATCAGCCCCAGCATTTT
D gene: .; CDR3 length: 16; J gene: TRBJ2-1; V gene: TRBV2; clone size: .; CDR3 protein: CASSASIASRNNEQFF; CDR3 DNA: TGTGCCAGCAGTGCAAGTATTGCTAGCAGAAACAATGAGCAGTTCTTC
D gene: .; CDR3 length: 14; J gene: TRBJ2-7; V gene: TRBV5-4; clone size: .; CDR3 protein: CASSWDWGTGEQYF; CDR3 DNA: TGTGCCAGCAGCTGGGACTGGGGGACGGGGGAGCAGTACTTC
D gene: .; CDR3 length: 19; J gene: TRBJ1-5; V gene: TRBV6-1; clone size: .; CDR3 protein: CASSERGIELLRSNQPQHF; CDR3 DNA: TGTGCCAGCAGTGAAAGGGGGATCGAGCTTTTACGGAGCAATCAGCCCCAGCATTTT
D gene: .; CDR3 length: 14; J gene: TRBJ2-5; V gene: TRBV11-2; clone size: .; CDR3 protein: CASSLVFVQETQYF; CDR3 DNA: TGTGCCAGCAGCTTAGTTTTCGTCCAAGAGACCCAGTACTTC
D gene: .; CDR3 length: 11; J gene: TRBJ1-5; V gene: TRBV6-1; clone size: .; CDR3 protein: CASREGQPQHF; CDR3 DNA: TGTGCCAGCAGAGAGGGTCAGCCCCAGCATTTT
D gene: .; CDR3 length: 14; J gene: TRBJ2-2; V gene: TRBV28; clone size: .; CDR3 protein: CASSLGGAIGELFF; CDR3 DNA: TGTGCCAGCAGTTTGGGGGGGGCAATCGGGGAGCTGTTTTTT
D gene: .; CDR3 length: 15; J gene: TRBJ2-6; V gene: TRBV6-5; clone size: .; CDR3 protein: CASSYGTPGANVLTF; CDR3 DNA: TGTGCCAGCAGTTACGGGACTCCCGGGGCCAACGTCCTGACTTTC
D gene: .; CDR3 length: 18; J gene: TRBJ1-3; V gene: TRBV7-9; clone size: .; CDR3 protein: CASSLVGRQISNRNTIYF; CDR3 DNA: TGTGCCAGCAGCTTAGTGGGGCGGCAGATCAGTAACCGAAACACCATATATTTT
D gene: .; CDR3 length: 15; J gene: TRBJ1-2; V gene: TRBV6-1; clone size: .; CDR3 protein: CASSEAPGKVYGYTF; CDR3 DNA: TGTGCCAGCAGTGAAGCCCCAGGGAAGGTCTATGGCTACACCTTC
D gene: .; CDR3 length: 16; J gene: TRBJ2-2; V gene: TRBV11-2; clone size: .; CDR3 protein: CASRRTQGTNTGELFF; CDR3 DNA: TGTGCCAGCAGACGGACTCAGGGGACAAACACCGGGGAGCTGTTTTTT
D gene: TRBD1; CDR3 length: 15; J gene: TRBJ2-3; V gene: TRBV9; clone size: .; CDR3 protein: CASSTDPGQGATQYF; CDR3 DNA: TGTGCCAGCAGCACCGACCCGGGACAGGGGGCTACGCAGTATTTT
D gene: .; CDR3 length: 12; J gene: TRBJ2-7; V gene: TRBV4-1; clone size: .; CDR3 protein: CASSHQTGEQYF; CDR3 DNA: TGCGCCAGCAGCCATCAGACGGGCGAGCAGTACTTC
D gene: TRBD1; CDR3 length: 14; J gene: TRBJ2-1; V gene: TRBV18; clone size: few; CDR3 protein: CASSLYRTGNEQFF; CDR3 DNA: TGTGCCAGCTCACTATATAGGACAGGGAATGAGCAGTTCTTC
D gene: .; CDR3 length: 16; J gene: TRBJ1-1; V gene: TRBV4-1; clone size: .; CDR3 protein: CASSQGTALLNTEAFF; CDR3 DNA: TGCGCCAGCAGCCAAGGAACAGCACTCTTGAACACTGAAGCTTTCTTT
D gene: .; CDR3 length: 13; J gene: TRBJ1-1; V gene: TRBV29-1; clone size: .; CDR3 protein: CSAPLGRLTEAFF; CDR3 DNA: TGCAGCGCCCCGTTGGGGAGGCTCACTGAAGCTTTCTTT
D gene: .; CDR3 length: 12; J gene: TRBJ1-2; V gene: TRBV18; clone size: .; CDR3 protein: CASSDSTYGYTF; CDR3 DNA: TGTGCCAGCTCGGACAGCACTTATGGCTACACCTTC
D gene: TRBD1; CDR3 length: 15; J gene: TRBJ1-1; V gene: TRBV5-1; clone size: .; CDR3 protein: CASSLDTGGLTEAFF; CDR3 DNA: TGCGCCAGCAGCTTGGATACAGGGGGCCTCACTGAAGCTTTCTTT
D gene: TRBD2; CDR3 length: 18; J gene: TRBJ2-3; V gene: TRBV9; clone size: .; CDR3 protein: CASSVAHHSGRSTDTQYF; CDR3 DNA: TGTGCCAGCAGCGTAGCCCACCATAGCGGGAGAAGCACAGATACGCAGTATTTT
D gene: TRBD1; CDR3 length: 18; J gene: TRBJ2-1; V gene: TRBV29-1; clone size: .; CDR3 protein: CSVVFWGRTGLWDNEQFF; CDR3 DNA: TGCAGCGTTGTATTTTGGGGTCGGACAGGCTTGTGGGACAATGAGCAGTTCTTC
D gene: TRBD1; CDR3 length: 15; J gene: TRBJ2-1; V gene: TRBV25-1; clone size: .; CDR3 protein: CASRGTAPSFNEQFF; CDR3 DNA: TGTGCCAGCAGGGGGACAGCCCCAAGCTTCAATGAGCAGTTCTTC
D gene: .; CDR3 length: 15; J gene: TRBJ1-5; V gene: TRBV19; clone size: .; CDR3 protein: CASSIGQGGNQPQHF; CDR3 DNA: TGTGCCAGTAGTATCGGGCAGGGTGGCAATCAGCCCCAGCATTTT
D gene: TRBD1; CDR3 length: 13; J gene: TRBJ1-5; V gene: TRBV29-1; clone size: .; CDR3 protein: CSVQDRGGQPQHF; CDR3 DNA: TGCAGCGTACAGGACAGGGGAGGGCAGCCCCAGCATTTT
D gene: TRBD2; CDR3 length: 15; J gene: TRBJ2-5; V gene: TRBV6-5; clone size: few; CDR3 protein: CASSPPRTSRETQYF; CDR3 DNA: TGTGCCAGCAGTCCTCCCCGGACTAGTAGGGAGACCCAGTACTTC
D gene: .; CDR3 length: 17; J gene: TRBJ1-1; V gene: TRBV30; clone size: .; CDR3 protein: CAWSSHRAGNMNTEAFF; CDR3 DNA: TGTGCCTGGAGCTCGCACAGGGCAGGCAACATGAACACTGAAGCTTTCTTT
D gene: TRBD2; CDR3 length: 17; J gene: TRBJ2-3; V gene: TRBV7-9; clone size: few; CDR3 protein: CASSFFPSGRGDYTQYF; CDR3 DNA: TGTGCCAGCAGCTTTTTCCCCAGCGGGAGAGGGGATTATACGCAGTATTTT
D gene: .; CDR3 length: 13; J gene: TRBJ1-5; V gene: TRBV29-1; clone size: .; CDR3 protein: CSAAPGKGQPQHF; CDR3 DNA: TGCAGCGCCGCGCCAGGGAAAGGGCAGCCCCAGCATTTT
D gene: .; CDR3 length: 14; J gene: TRBJ2-5; V gene: TRBV4-1; clone size: .; CDR3 protein: CASSQAGPAETQYF; CDR3 DNA: TGCGCCAGCAGCCAAGCAGGCCCGGCGGAGACCCAGTACTTC
D gene: TRBD1; CDR3 length: 14; J gene: TRBJ1-1; V gene: TRBV6-5; clone size: .; CDR3 protein: CASSAGQAYTEAFF; CDR3 DNA: TGTGCCAGCAGTGCCGGACAGGCGTACACTGAAGCTTTCTTT
D gene: .; CDR3 length: 14; J gene: TRBJ1-2; V gene: TRBV6-1; clone size: .; CDR3 protein: CASSEGGRDYGYTF; CDR3 DNA: TGTGCCAGCAGTGAAGGGGGCAGGGACTATGGCTACACCTTC
D gene: .; CDR3 length: 15; J gene: TRBJ2-1; V gene: TRBV5-1; clone size: few; CDR3 protein: CASSPRLGTYNEQFF; CDR3 DNA: TGCGCCAGCAGCCCACGACTAGGGACCTACAATGAGCAGTTCTTC
D gene: TRBD2; CDR3 length: 18; J gene: TRBJ2-7; V gene: TRBV23-1; clone size: .; CDR3 protein: CASSQSSQTSGRPYEQYF; CDR3 DNA: TGCGCCAGCAGTCAATCCTCCCAGACTAGCGGGAGACCCTACGAGCAGTACTTC
D gene: .; CDR3 length: 14; J gene: TRBJ1-1; V gene: TRBV30; clone size: .; CDR3 protein: CAWSVRVVHTEAFF; CDR3 DNA: TGTGCCTGGAGTGTTCGGGTCGTTCACACTGAAGCTTTCTTT